There are a few counts of the clone carrying this T cell receptor (gamma chain). The target antigen is unknown. These data are taken from a study of intestinal T cells in coeliac disease. General study findings and limits: Leave-one-out accuracy for TRG clustering was reportedly around 85%, training over 91%.

Each case's genomic DNA was extracted from ten roughly 5-µm formalin-fixed paraffin-embedded scrolls. This CDR3 spans 15 amino acids. Losses at the gene ends were 10 bases for V and 3 bases for J; bases not matched to a gene: 16. Using approximately 220 ng of biopsy DNA, TRG was amplified with LymphoTrack primers. With CATT, TCRdb re-called clones from the multiplex PCR reads. The sample includes some 370 gamma-chain clones, approximately 55% of them seen just once. V is TRGV10 and J is TRGJ1 or TRGJ2. TRGV10 is an ORF, with its function uncertain. Sequencing was carried out using a duodenal biopsy. The receptor comes from a human donor who served as a control with a normal duodenal biopsy, not a healthy volunteer. The CDR3 is CAALGPSPFYYKKLF. CDR3 DNA sequence: TGTGCTGCGTTGGGACCCTCCCCTTTTTATTATAAGAAACTCTTT.